The 23 T cell receptor beta chains below were found in one sample sequenced in a study of shared clonotypes between healthy human individuals. TCRdb's copy holds only in-frame clones and misses some; the assay was immunoSEQ multiplex PCR. This table has more than 1,200,000 clones, approximately 98.5% appearing once. Sequencing was carried out using naive CD4+ T cells sorted from blood. This sample's subset: CD45RA+ positively selected. These receptors were taken from a man aged 30 to 39 in good health.

This sequence joins TRBV7-9 and TRBJ1-3; tentatively, D is TRBD1 (5 bases). The CDR3 loop spans 17 amino acids. The V end lost 5 bases, the J end lost 0 bases, and 17 bases lay between the germline ends. The germline gives CDR1 SEHNR, CDR2 FQNEAQ (reference sequence). In nucleotides, the CDR3 is TGTGCCAGCAGCAGAGACAGACTTTTTTCCTCTGGAAACACCATATATTTT. This gives the protein CASSRDRLFSSGNTIYF.

This rearrangement joins TRBV6-5 to TRBJ1-5, with D unclear. Germline CDR1 is MNHEY and CDR2 is SVGAGI. The CDR3 contains 12 residues. V was trimmed by 2 bases and J by 5 bases, leaving 4 bases between them. The CDR3 spells CASSYGDQPQHF. For the CDR3, the DNA is TGTGCCAGCAGTTACGGCGATCAGCCCCAGCATTTT.

This chain joins TRBV10-3 and TRBJ2-1; possibly TRBD1 for D (6 bases). The germline gives CDR1 ENHRY, CDR2 SYGVKD. This CDR3 is 16 amino acids long. Trimming pared 0 bases from V and 9 bases from J, leaving 18 bases between. The CDR3 DNA reads as TGTGCCATCAGTGAGTCCGGACAGCTCTTAGGACGTGAGCAGTTCTTC. Protein: CAISESGQLLGREQFF.

This rearrangement joins TRBV28 to TRBJ1-4; the match to TRBD1 covers 9 bases. This CDR3 is 19 amino acids long. CDR1 and CDR2 from the germline V gene are MDHEN and SYDVKM. Trimming at V came to 7 bases and at J to 3 bases, leaving 18 bases not matched to a gene. The CDR3 region has the DNA TGTGCCAGCACCCCAACGCCGGGACAGGGAGCGTTAGCTAATGAAAAACTGTTTTTT. Translation gives CASTPTPGQGALANEKLFF. Full variable domain (missing parts from reference TRBV28 and TRBJ1-4): DVKVTQSSRYLVKRTGEKVFLECVQDMDHENMFWYRQDPGLGLRLIYFSYDVKMKEKGDIPEGYSVSREKKERFSLILESASTNQTSMYLCASTPTPGQGALANEKLFFGSGTQLSVL.

The chain employs TRBV5-1 and TRBJ2-6, with D possibly matching TRBD1 (5 bases). CDR3 size: 14 residues. In germline, CDR1 is SGHRS, CDR2 YFSETQ. The germline V and J ends were trimmed by 7 bases and 1 base, with 9 bases remaining between them. The DNA for the CDR3 is TGCGCCAGCGTGCAGGGATCTGGGGCCAACGTCCTGACTTTC. It yields the protein CASVQGSGANVLTF.

This clone was observed a single time. The chain combines TRBV7-2 with TRBJ2-1, with 12 bases matching TRBD2. The V gene's germline CDR1 is SGHTA and CDR2 FQGNSA. The CDR3 consists of 15 residues. J gave up 8 bases and V 1 base, and 3 bases lay outside the gene matches. CDR3 in amino acids: CASSLGLAGVYEQFF. CDR3 nucleotides: TGTGCCAGCAGCTTAGGACTAGCGGGAGTCTATGAGCAGTTCTTC.

The chain combines TRBV2 with TRBJ1-5, with D unclear. Germline values: CDR1 SNHLY, CDR2 FYNNEI. Trimming cost V 6 bases and J 0 bases, with 3 bases left between them. This CDR3 is 12 amino acids long. CDR3 region: CASRRSNQPQHF. CDR3 DNA: TGTGCCAGCAGGCGTAGCAATCAGCCCCAGCATTTT.

Worth noting for this clone: At the DNA level, this CDR3 is encoded by other sequences in the same sample as well. The CDR3 region has the DNA TGTGCCAGCAGTGCTAGCTCCTACGAGCAGTACTTC. Its translation is CASSASSYEQYF. The chain carries TRBV2 and TRBJ2-7, with no clear D. Trimming cost V 4 bases and J 0 bases, with 4 bases left between them. Per germline, CDR1 SNHLY and CDR2 FYNNEI. This CDR3 region has 12 residues.

The V and J genes are TRBV5-4 and TRBJ2-7; D possibly corresponds to TRBD2 (5 bases). Trimming took 3 bases from V and 6 from J, leaving 16 bases between them. This CDR3 has 14 residues. Germline CDR1 reads SGHNT; CDR2 reads YYREEE (reference sequence). This CDR3 reads CASSWAGDEREQYF. The CDR3, as DNA: TGTGCCAGCAGCTGGGCCGGGGATGAACGCGAGCAGTACTTC.

The genes are TRBV4-2 and TRBJ2-1; 15 positions agree with TRBD2. Germline V gene lookup returns CDR1 LGHNA and CDR2 YNFKEQ. V lost 3 bases and J lost 8; bases outside the gene matches: 8. The CDR3 has 17 amino acids. CDR3 residues: CASSQAGTSGRFDEQFF. In DNA, the CDR3 is TGTGCCAGCAGCCAGGCCGGGACTAGCGGGAGGTTCGATGAGCAGTTCTTC.

V is TRBV11-2 and J is TRBJ1-2, with D unclear. The CDR3 totals 13 residues. Per germline, CDR1 SGHAT and CDR2 FQNNGV. Deletions cut 5 bases from V and 2 bases from J, with 9 bases between. The CDR3 region has the DNA TGTGCCAGCAGCCTCAACGGAAACTATGGCTACACCTTC. Its translation is CASSLNGNYGYTF. Filled out from reference TRBV11-2 and TRBJ1-2, the complete variable domain reads EAGVAQSPRYKIIEKRQSVAFWCNPISGHATLYWYQQILGQGPKLLIQFQNNGVVDDSQLPKDRFSAERLKGVDSTLKIQPAKLEDSAVYLCASSLNGNYGYTFGSGTRLTVV.

The chain is built from TRBV28 and TRBJ2-7; the D gene is possibly TRBD1 (7 bases). Looked up from germline, CDR1 is MDHEN and CDR2 is SYDVKM. Trimming left V 6 bases short and J 8 bases short, with 17 bases between. The CDR3 is made up of 13 amino acids. This chain's CDR3 is CASRRRQGGKQYF. The CDR3 coding sequence is TGTGCCAGCAGAAGACGACAGGGAGGAAAGCAGTACTTC.

This chain links TRBV15 with TRBJ2-3; D assignment may be TRBD1 or TRBD2 (5 bases each). V was cut by 5 bases and J by 0 bases, with 18 bases left in between. CDR1 LNHNV and CDR2 YYDKDF come from the germline V gene (reference sequence). The CDR3 sequence is 17 residues long. CDR3 residues: CATSVDSGTESTDTQYF. The CDR3 bases are TGTGCCACCAGCGTAGACTCCGGGACGGAGAGCACAGATACGCAGTATTTT.

Here the CDR3 reads CASSLDNSPLHF. The CDR3 coding sequence is TGTGCCAGCAGCTTAGATAATTCACCCCTCCACTTT. This sequence joins TRBV7-9 and TRBJ1-6, with D unresolved. Germline V gene lookup returns CDR1 SEHNR and CDR2 FQNEAQ (reference sequence). The CDR3 runs 12 residues. V shed 1 base and J shed 5 bases, with 0 bases lying between them.

CDR3 bases: TGCGCCAGCAGCCGGGAAGATACGCAGTATTTT. It translates to CASSREDTQYF. The chain uses TRBV4-3 and TRBJ2-3; D not resolved. V was clipped by 4 bases and J by 5 bases, with 4 bases between them. CDR1 is LGHNA, CDR2 YSLEER, per germline. This CDR3 spans 11 amino acids.

This clone occurred once. The chain uses TRBV6-1 and TRBJ2-3; the D is unclear. Germline values: CDR1 MNHNS, CDR2 SASEGT. This CDR3 contains 13 residues. V was cut by 10 bases and J by 1 base, with 12 bases left in between. The CDR3 here is CATSQPGTDTQYF. The CDR3, as DNA: TGTGCCACCTCGCAGCCAGGCACAGATACGCAGTATTTT.

The V call is TRBV11-2, the J call TRBJ2-7; perhaps TRBD2 as D (6 bases). Trimming took off 6 bases at V and 3 bases at J, with 15 bases between the two ends. CDR3 length: 14 amino acids. Looked up from germline, CDR1 is SGHAT and CDR2 is FQNNGV. In DNA, the CDR3 is TGTGCCAGCAGTCTCGGACTACAGGACTACGAGCAGTACTTC. It is translated as CASSLGLQDYEQYF.

Concerning this clone itself: Other DNA sequences in the sample encode the same CDR3. V gene TRBV2 combines with J gene TRBJ2-5; no definite D call. The CDR3 runs to 11 residues. V dropped 4 bases and J dropped 4 bases, with 4 bases sitting between them. The V gene's germline CDR1 is SNHLY and CDR2 FYNNEI. This chain's CDR3 is CASSASETQYF. The CDR3 DNA is TGTGCCAGCAGTGCTTCAGAGACCCAGTACTTC.

V and J are TRBV18 and TRBJ2-5, with D uncertain. The V gene lost 0 bases and the J gene lost 4 bases, with 6 bases spanning the gap. Germline V gene lookup returns CDR1 KGHSH and CDR2 LQKENI. The CDR3 is 13 amino acids. The CDR3 sequence: CASSPPVRETQYF. Here the CDR3 DNA reads TGTGCCAGCTCACCACCCGTCCGAGAGACCCAGTACTTC. Full variable domain (missing parts from reference TRBV18 and TRBJ2-5): NAGVMQNPRHLVRRRGQEARLRCSPMKGHSHVYWYRQLPEEGLKFMVYLQKENIIDESGMPKERFSAEFPKEGPSILRIQQVVRGDSAAYFCASSPPVRETQYFGPGTRLLVL.

J is TRBJ2-1 and V is TRBV29-1; TRBD2 matches at 13 bases. V shed 5 bases, J shed 2 bases, and the junction held 3 bases outside the gene matches. CDR1 SQVTM and CDR2 ANQGSEA come from the germline V gene. The CDR3 is 15 residues long. The CDR3 loop reads CSVLGLAGAYNEQFF. The CDR3 nucleotides read TGCAGCGTTCTCGGACTAGCGGGAGCCTACAATGAGCAGTTCTTC.

This chain joins TRBV5-6 and TRBJ1-5, with a possible D match to TRBD1 (5 bases). V was pared by 1 base and J by 6 bases, with 8 bases between. This CDR3 is 13 amino acids long. CDR1 and CDR2 from the germline V gene are SGHDT and YYEEEE. CDR3 sequence: CASSLQGSQPQHF. CDR3 coding DNA: TGTGCCAGCAGCTTGCAGGGATCTCAGCCCCAGCATTTT.

The V call is TRBV27, the J call TRBJ2-3; D may be TRBD2 (5 bases). The germline CDR1 and CDR2 sequences are MNHEY and SMNVEV (reference sequence). This CDR3 has 14 amino acids. Trimming shortened V by 8 bases and J by 0 bases, and 12 bases separated the two germline ends. The CDR3 here is CASSVATSTDTQYF. The CDR3 coding sequence is TGTGCCAGCTCCGTAGCGACTAGCACAGATACGCAGTATTTT.

The chain is built from TRBV27 and TRBJ1-2; D is unclear. CDR1 is MNHEY, CDR2 SMNVEV, per germline (reference sequence). This CDR3 comprises 15 residues. Trimming removed 5 bases at V and 8 bases at J, with 21 bases between. CDR3 in DNA: TGTGCCAGCAGTCCCATATTCCCAGCGGACGGAGGCTACACCTTC. It codes for CASSPIFPADGGYTF.